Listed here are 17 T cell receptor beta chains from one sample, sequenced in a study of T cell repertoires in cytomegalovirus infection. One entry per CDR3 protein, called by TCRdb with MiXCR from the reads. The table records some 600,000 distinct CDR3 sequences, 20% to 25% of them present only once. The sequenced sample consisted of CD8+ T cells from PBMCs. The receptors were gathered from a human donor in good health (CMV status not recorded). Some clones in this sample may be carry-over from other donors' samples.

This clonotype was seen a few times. Here the CDR3 reads CSVLAGTTTGELFF. CDR3 nucleotide sequence: TGCAGCGTCTTAGCCGGGACAACAACCGGGGAGCTGTTTTTT. The chain recombines TRBV29-1 with TRBJ2-2; tentative D call: TRBD1 (6 bases). CDR1 is SQVTM, CDR2 ANQGSEA, per germline. This CDR3 spans 14 amino acids. With 6 bases removed from V and 5 bases from J, the gap between germline ends came to 16 bases.

This CDR3 is CSVDGGQQETQYF. The DNA of the CDR3 is TGCAGCGTTGATGGGGGACAGCAAGAGACCCAGTACTTC. This chain links TRBV29-1 with TRBJ2-5; 7 positions match TRBD1. CDR3 length: 13 residues. The V and J ends lost 3 bases and 2 bases, in that order; junction bases with no gene match: 3. CDR1 is SQVTM and CDR2 is ANQGSEA in the germline V gene.

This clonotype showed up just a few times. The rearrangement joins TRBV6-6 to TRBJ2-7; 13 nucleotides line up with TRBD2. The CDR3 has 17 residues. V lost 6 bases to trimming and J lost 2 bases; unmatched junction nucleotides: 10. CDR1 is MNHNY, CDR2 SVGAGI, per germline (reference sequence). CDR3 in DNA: TGTGCCAGCAGACGGACTAGCGGGGGCCTAATCACCTACGAGCAGTACGTC. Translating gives CASRRTSGGLITYEQYV.

DNA for the CDR3: TGTGCCAGCAGTCTCCTCCGGGACAGGGACACAGATACGCAGTATTTT. Translation gives CASSLLRDRDTDTQYF. The chain recombines TRBV27 with TRBJ2-3; 9 nucleotides agree with TRBD1. Germline assignment: CDR1 MNHEY and CDR2 SMNVEV (reference sequence). The CDR3 consists of 16 residues. Trimming removed 5 bases from V and 2 bases from J; junction bases left unmatched: 8.

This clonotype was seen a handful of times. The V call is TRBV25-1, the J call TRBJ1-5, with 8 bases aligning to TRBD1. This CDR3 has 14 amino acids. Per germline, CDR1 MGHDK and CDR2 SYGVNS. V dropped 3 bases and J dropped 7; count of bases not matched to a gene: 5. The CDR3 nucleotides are TGTGCCAGCAGTGAGGACAGGGTAAAACAGCCCCAGCATTTT. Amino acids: CASSEDRVKQPQHF.

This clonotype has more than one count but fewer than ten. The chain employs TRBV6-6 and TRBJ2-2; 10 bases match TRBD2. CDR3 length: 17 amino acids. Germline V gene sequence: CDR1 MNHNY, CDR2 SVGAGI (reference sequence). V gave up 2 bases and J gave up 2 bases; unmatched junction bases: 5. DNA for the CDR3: TGTGCCAGCAGTTACGCTAGCGGGGGCCAAAACACCGGGGAGCTGTTTTTT. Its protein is CASSYASGGQNTGELFF.

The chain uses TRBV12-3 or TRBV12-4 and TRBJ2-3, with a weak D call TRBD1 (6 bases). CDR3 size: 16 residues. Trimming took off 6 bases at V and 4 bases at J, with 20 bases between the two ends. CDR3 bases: TGTGCCAGCAGGTTCTCGGACAGCCTCCCCCCAGATACGCAGTATTTT. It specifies CASRFSDSLPPDTQYF.

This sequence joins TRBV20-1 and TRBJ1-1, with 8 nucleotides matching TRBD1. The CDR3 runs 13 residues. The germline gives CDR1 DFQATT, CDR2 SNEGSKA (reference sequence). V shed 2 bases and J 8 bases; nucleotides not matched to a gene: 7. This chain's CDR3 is CSARSGTGPEAFF. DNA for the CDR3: TGCAGTGCTAGAAGCGGGACAGGTCCGGAAGCTTTCTTT.

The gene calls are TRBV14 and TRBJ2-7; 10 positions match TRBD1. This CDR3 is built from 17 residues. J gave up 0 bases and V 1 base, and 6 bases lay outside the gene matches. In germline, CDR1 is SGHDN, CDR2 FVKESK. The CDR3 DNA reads TGTGCCAGCAGCCAAGGCCCGGGACAGGGGTTCTCCTACGAGCAGTACGTC. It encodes CASSQGPGQGFSYEQYV.

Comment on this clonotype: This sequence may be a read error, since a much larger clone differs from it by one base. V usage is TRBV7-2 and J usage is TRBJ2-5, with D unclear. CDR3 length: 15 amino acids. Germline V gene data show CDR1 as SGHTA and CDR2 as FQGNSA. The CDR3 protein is CVSSTLDVYQETQYF. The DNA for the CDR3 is TGTGTCAGCAGCACTCTCGATGTGTACCAAGAGACCCAGTACTTC.

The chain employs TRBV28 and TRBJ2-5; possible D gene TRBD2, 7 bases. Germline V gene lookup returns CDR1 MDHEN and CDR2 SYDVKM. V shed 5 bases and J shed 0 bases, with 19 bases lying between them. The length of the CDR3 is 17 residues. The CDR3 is CASSTGWRGQYQETQYF. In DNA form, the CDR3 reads TGTGCCAGCAGTACCGGCTGGCGGGGGCAGTACCAAGAGACCCAGTACTTC.

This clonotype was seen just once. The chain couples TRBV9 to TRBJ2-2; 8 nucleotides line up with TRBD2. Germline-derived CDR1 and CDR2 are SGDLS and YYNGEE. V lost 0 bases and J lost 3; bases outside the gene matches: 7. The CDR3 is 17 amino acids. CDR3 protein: CASSVDQRGPHTGELFF. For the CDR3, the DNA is TGTGCCAGCAGCGTAGATCAGCGGGGGCCCCACACCGGGGAGCTGTTTTTT.

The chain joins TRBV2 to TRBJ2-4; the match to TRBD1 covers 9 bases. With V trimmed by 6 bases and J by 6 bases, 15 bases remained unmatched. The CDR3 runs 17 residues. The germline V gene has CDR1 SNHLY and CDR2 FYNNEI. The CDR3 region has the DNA TGTGCCAGCAGAAACCCCGGACAGGGGAAGGTTGGAAACATTCAGTACTTC. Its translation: CASRNPGQGKVGNIQYF. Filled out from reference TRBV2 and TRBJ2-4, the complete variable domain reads EPEVTQTPSHQVTQMGQEVILRCVPISNHLYFYWYRQILGQKVEFLVSFYNNEISEKSEIFDDQFSVERPDGSNFTLKIRSTKLEDSAMYFCASRNPGQGKVGNIQYFGAGTRLSVL.

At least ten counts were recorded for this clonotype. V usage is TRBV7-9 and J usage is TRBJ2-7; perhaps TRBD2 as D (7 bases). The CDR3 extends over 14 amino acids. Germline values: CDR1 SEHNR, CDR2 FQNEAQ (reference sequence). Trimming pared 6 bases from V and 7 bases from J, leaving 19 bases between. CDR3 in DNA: TGTGCCAGCAGTTTTCGCGGGGGCTTCGGTGAGCAGTACTTC. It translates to CASSFRGGFGEQYF.

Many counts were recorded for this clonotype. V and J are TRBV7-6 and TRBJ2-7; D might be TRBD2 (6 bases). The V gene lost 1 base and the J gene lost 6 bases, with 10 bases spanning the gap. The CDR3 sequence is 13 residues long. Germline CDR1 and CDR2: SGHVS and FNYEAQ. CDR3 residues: CASSLVAGGEQYV. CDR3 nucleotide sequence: TGTGCCAGCAGCTTAGTCGCCGGGGGCGAGCAGTACGTC.

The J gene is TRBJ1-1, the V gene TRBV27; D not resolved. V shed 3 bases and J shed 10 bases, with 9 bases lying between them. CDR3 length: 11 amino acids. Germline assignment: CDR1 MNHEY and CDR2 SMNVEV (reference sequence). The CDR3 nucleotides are TGTGCCAGCAGTTTCAACTCGAGAGCTTTCTTT. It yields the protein CASSFNSRAFF.

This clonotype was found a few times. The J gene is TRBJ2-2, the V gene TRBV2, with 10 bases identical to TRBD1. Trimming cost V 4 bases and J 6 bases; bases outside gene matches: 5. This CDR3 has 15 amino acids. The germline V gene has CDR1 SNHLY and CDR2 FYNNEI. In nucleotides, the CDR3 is TGTGCCAGCAGTGGCGGGACAGGGGTCGCCGGGGAGCTGTTTTTT. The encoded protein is CASSGGTGVAGELFF.